The T cell receptor (beta chain) described here comes from a study of human T cells and chemical hapten exposure. Total RNA extraction was carried out from unfractionated whole blood. Individual cDNA molecules in this library carried unique molecular identifiers. TCRdb reprocessed the 5' RACE reads via MiXCR and lists one record per CDR3 protein. This table holds 110,000 or so distinct CDR3 sequences, approximately 20% found once. This receptor was obtained from a human donor in good health.

CDR3 region: CASSPAGLNTGELFF. CDR3 coding DNA: TGTGCCAGCAGCCCTGCCGGGCTAAACACCGGGGAGCTGTTTTTT. The chain recombines TRBV7-6 with TRBJ2-2; no definite D call. The CDR3 totals 15 residues. Trimming stripped 5 bases from V and 2 bases from J, with 12 bases between. The germline CDR1 and CDR2 sequences are SGHVS and FNYEAQ.